This T cell receptor (beta chain) derives from a study of identical twins. Whole-study results and caveats: There were fewer insertions in abundant cord blood beta clonotypes, but memory repertoires showed no such pattern. Low generation probability was overrepresented in out-of-frame alpha sequences shared by twins.

Comments on this clonotype: Its antigen remains unidentified.

Germline V gene sequence: CDR1 GTSNPN, CDR2 SVGIG (reference sequence). Trimming cost V 0 bases and J 8 bases, with 13 bases left between them. This CDR3 has 14 amino acids. TCRdb re-analysed the 5' RACE reads in MiXCR, keeping a single row per CDR3 protein. The data hold a few hundred thousand distinct CDR3 sequences, with 7.5% to 10% observed a single time. These same records also appear under a second study, on yellow fever vaccine responses in identical twins.

Sequencing input: PBMCs. The source is a woman younger than 35 in good health. The rearrangement links TRBV30 to TRBJ1-4; no clear D gene. The CDR3 DNA reads as TGTGCCTGGAGTGTACTCGGATCTAGGGAAAAACTGTTTTTT. This gives the protein CAWSVLGSREKLFF.